This T cell receptor (beta chain) emerged from a study of blood T cell repertoires in COVID-19. Study information: The United States, Italy and Spain provided the acute and convalescent COVID-19 samples. PBMCs, B-cell-depleted T cells, or T cells were the source of the cDNA or gDNA that made up the material.

Up to 2 weeks before entering the study, exposed participants had met a COVID-19 case. Authors' processing steps: Reference gene primer amplification yielded estimated nucleated cell counts. The table came from immunoSEQ multiplex PCR; TCRdb's copy has only in-frame clones and leaves some out. Clonal size and the V and J genes are those of that table, whereas D and trimming came from the DNA. The data hold 200,000 to 250,000 clones, with around 91% observed a single time. The CDR3 consists of 13 residues. CDR1 and CDR2 from the germline V gene are MNHEY and SVGAGI. Trimming removed 6 bases from V and 6 bases from J, with 15 bases in between. This clone was detected once.

The specimen was PBMCs or T cells enriched from blood (not recorded which). The chain employs TRBV6-5 and TRBJ2-7; D is ambiguous. The sequence was collected from a man in his thirties or forties who had been exposed to COVID-19. As DNA, the CDR3 is TGTGCCAGCAGCCTCTTTAGAATTTCCGAGCAGTACTTC. Translating it yields CASSLFRISEQYF.